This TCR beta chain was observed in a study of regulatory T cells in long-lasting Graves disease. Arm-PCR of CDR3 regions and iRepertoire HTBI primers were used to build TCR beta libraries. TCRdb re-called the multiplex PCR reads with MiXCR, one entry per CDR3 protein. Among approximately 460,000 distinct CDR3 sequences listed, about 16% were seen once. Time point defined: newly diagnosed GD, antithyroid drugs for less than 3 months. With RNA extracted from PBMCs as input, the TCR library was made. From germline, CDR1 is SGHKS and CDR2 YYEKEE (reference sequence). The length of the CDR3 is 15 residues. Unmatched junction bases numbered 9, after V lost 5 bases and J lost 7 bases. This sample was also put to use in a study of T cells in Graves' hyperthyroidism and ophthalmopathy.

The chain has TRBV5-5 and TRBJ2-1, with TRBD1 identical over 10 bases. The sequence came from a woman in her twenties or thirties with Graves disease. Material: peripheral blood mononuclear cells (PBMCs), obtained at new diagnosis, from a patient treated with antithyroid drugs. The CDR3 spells CASRTGTGVRNEQFF. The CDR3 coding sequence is TGTGCCAGCAGGACCGGGACAGGGGTTCGAAATGAGCAGTTCTTC.